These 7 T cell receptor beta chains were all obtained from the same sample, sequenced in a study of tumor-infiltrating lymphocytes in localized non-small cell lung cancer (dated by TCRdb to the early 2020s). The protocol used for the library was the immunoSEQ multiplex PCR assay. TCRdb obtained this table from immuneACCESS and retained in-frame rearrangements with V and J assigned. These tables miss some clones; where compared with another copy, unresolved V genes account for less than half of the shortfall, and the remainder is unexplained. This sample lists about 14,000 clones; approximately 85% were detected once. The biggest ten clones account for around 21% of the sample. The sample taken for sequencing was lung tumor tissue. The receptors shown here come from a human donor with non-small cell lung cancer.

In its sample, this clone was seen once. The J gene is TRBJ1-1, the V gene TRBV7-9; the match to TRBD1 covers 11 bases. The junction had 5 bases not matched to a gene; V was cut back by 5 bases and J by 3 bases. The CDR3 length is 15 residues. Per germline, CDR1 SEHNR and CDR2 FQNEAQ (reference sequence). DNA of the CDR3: TGTGCCAGCAGCCATTCGGGACAGGGGGACACTGAAGCTTTCTTT. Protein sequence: CASSHSGQGDTEAFF. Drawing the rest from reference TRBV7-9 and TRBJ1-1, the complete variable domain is DTGVSQNPRHKITKRGQNVTFRCDPISEHNRLYWYRQTLGQGPEFLTYFQNEAQLEKSRLLSDRFSAERPKGSFSTLEIQRTEQGDSAMYLCASSHSGQGDTEAFFGQGTRLTVV.

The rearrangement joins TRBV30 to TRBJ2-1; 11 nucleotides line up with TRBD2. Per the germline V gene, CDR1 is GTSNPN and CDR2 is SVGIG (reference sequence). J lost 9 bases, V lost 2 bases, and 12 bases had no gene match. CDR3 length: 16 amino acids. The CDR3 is CAWSIPSGRWGFEQFF. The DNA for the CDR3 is TGTGCCTGGAGTATCCCTAGCGGGAGGTGGGGGTTTGAGCAGTTCTTC.

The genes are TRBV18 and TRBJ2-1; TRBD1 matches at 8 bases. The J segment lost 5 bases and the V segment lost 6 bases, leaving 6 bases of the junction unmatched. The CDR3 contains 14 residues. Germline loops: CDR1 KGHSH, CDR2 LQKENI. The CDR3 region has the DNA TGTGCCAGCTCCTGGACAGGGTCAGACAATGAGCAGTTCTTC. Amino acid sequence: CASSWTGSDNEQFF.

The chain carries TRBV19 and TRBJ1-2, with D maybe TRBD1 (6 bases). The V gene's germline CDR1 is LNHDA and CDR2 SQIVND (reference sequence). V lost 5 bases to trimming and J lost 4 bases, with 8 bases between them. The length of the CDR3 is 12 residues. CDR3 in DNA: TGTGCCAGTAGTGTAGGGGGCTATGGCTACACCTTC. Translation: CASSVGGYGYTF.

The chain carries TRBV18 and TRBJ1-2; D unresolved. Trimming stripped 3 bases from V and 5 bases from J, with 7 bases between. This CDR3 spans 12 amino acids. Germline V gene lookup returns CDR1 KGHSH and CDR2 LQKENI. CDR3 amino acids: CASSPDAYGYTF. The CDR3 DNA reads TGTGCCAGCTCACCCGACGCTTATGGCTACACCTTC.

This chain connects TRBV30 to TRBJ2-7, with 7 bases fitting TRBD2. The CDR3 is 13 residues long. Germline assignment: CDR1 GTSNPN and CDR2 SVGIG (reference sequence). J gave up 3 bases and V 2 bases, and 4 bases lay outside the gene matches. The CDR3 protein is CAWSHGGFYEQYF. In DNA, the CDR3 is TGTGCCTGGAGTCACGGGGGGTTCTACGAGCAGTACTTC.

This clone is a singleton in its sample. Here the CDR3 reads CAWSFSGLQETQYF. The CDR3 DNA sequence: TGTGCCTGGAGTTTCTCCGGCCTTCAAGAGACCCAGTACTTC. The V and J genes are TRBV30 and TRBJ2-5; D remains unclear. Per the germline V gene, CDR1 is GTSNPN and CDR2 is SVGIG (reference sequence). The ends were cut back, 2 bases at V and 2 bases at J, with 12 bases in the middle. The CDR3 has 14 residues.